These 18 T cell receptor beta chains came from one sample sequenced in a study of regulatory T cells in long-lasting Graves disease. Sample time point: newly diagnosed GD, antithyroid drugs for less than 3 months. There was RNA extracted from PBMCs, and the TCR library was made from it. Arm-PCR of CDR3 regions and iRepertoire HTBI primers were the basis on which TCR beta libraries were built. TCRdb itself ran the multiplex PCR reads through MiXCR, one entry per CDR3 protein. The table includes approximately 360,000 distinct CDR3 sequences, about 11% detected once. These data were also filed under a second study, of T cells in Graves' hyperthyroidism and ophthalmopathy.

Sequences were derived from peripheral blood mononuclear cells (PBMCs), sampled at new diagnosis, from a patient treated with antithyroid drugs. Source of these receptors: a woman aged 18 to 35 with Graves disease.

This clonotype was detected many times. V is TRBV12-3 or TRBV12-4 and J is TRBJ2-1; perhaps D is TRBD1 or TRBD2 (5 bases each). Trimming shortened V by 3 bases and J by 6 bases, and 9 bases separated the two germline ends. The CDR3 covers 13 residues. CDR3 loop: CASSFGGFNEQFF. The CDR3 DNA sequence: TGTGCCAGCAGTTTTGGGGGATTCAATGAGCAGTTCTTC.

In its sample, this clonotype was seen a few times. The chain has TRBV5-4 and TRBJ2-1; 12 positions match TRBD2. CDR1 is SGHNT and CDR2 is YYREEE in the germline V gene (reference sequence). The CDR3 is 16 amino acids. V lost 4 bases, J lost 3 bases, and 5 bases stayed unmatched. CDR3 sequence reads: CASSSRTSGNYNEQFF. The CDR3 DNA sequence: TGTGCCAGCAGCAGCAGGACTAGCGGGAACTACAATGAGCAGTTCTTC.

This clonotype was observed a handful of times. In DNA form, the CDR3 reads TGCAGTGCTAGAGACAAGGGATGGGGGAATGAAAAACTGTTTTTT. Translating gives CSARDKGWGNEKLFF. V and J are TRBV20-1 and TRBJ1-4; a possible D gene is TRBD1 (5 bases). Germline CDR1 DFQATT, CDR2 SNEGSKA (reference sequence). The CDR3 is 15 residues long. The V and J ends lost 0 bases and 5 bases respectively, with 13 bases between them.

This clonotype was observed at least ten times. The chain has TRBV27 and TRBJ2-1; tentative D call: TRBD2 (5 bases). Germline assignment: CDR1 MNHEY and CDR2 SMNVEV (reference sequence). V was clipped by 2 bases and J by 1 base, with 24 bases between them. CDR3 length: 20 residues. The CDR3 nucleotides are TGTGCCAGCAGTTTAAATGGGGTACACGGAGGTTGGAGGTCCTACAATGAGCAGTTCTTC. Protein sequence: CASSLNGVHGGWRSYNEQFF.

This clonotype was counted a few times. The V gene is TRBV7-6, the J gene TRBJ1-1; D remains unclear. The CDR3 spans 13 residues. The V gene lost 4 bases and the J gene lost 1 base, with 7 bases spanning the gap. Germline V gene data show CDR1 as SGHVS and CDR2 as FNYEAQ. The CDR3 region is CASSSVPNTEAFF. Written as DNA, the CDR3 is TGTGCCAGCAGCTCGGTCCCGAACACTGAAGCTTTCTTT.

This clonotype came up many times. The gene calls are TRBV7-2 and TRBJ2-1; 11 positions agree with TRBD2. V dropped 2 bases and J dropped 12; count of bases not matched to a gene: 9. CDR1 and CDR2 (germline): SGHTA, FQGNSA. CDR3 length: 15 amino acids. The CDR3 loop reads CASSLNGLAGSLQFF. The CDR3, as DNA: TGTGCCAGCAGCTTAAACGGACTAGCGGGTTCACTGCAGTTCTTC.

The V gene is TRBV20-1, the J gene TRBJ2-7; the match to TRBD2 covers 8 bases. Trimming took 3 bases from V and 6 from J; bases not matched to a gene: 10. Germline CDR1 and CDR2: DFQATT and SNEGSKA (reference sequence). This CDR3 is built from 14 residues. The CDR3, as DNA: TGCAGTGCTAGGGGGCTAGCGGGCAGGGGCGAGCAGTACTTC. Translating gives CSARGLAGRGEQYF.

This clonotype was found many times. This chain uses TRBV12-3 or TRBV12-4 with TRBJ2-2; D perhaps matches TRBD1 (5 bases). The CDR3 runs 12 residues. Trimming stripped 10 bases from V and 7 bases from J, with 13 bases between. The CDR3 reads CATSVGVGELFF. The CDR3 nucleotides are TGTGCCACCAGCGTAGGGGTCGGGGAGCTGTTTTTT.

This clonotype has ten or more counts. The rearrangement joins TRBV28 to TRBJ2-3; the D is unclear. The CDR3 totals 13 residues. CDR1 and CDR2 (germline): MDHEN, SYDVKM. Trimming took 2 bases from V and 2 from J, leaving 5 bases between them. The CDR3 here is CASSLRVTDTQYF. CDR3 bases: TGTGCCAGCAGTTTACGAGTCACAGATACGCAGTATTTT.

This clonotype has a handful of counts. The chain couples TRBV27 to TRBJ1-5; no clear D. Germline CDR1 MNHEY, CDR2 SMNVEV (reference sequence). V was shortened by 2 bases and J by 5 bases, with 10 bases between the two germline ends. The CDR3 has 14 amino acids. CDR3 in DNA: TGTGCCAGCAGTTTAGGCGGGTTATATCAGCCCCAGCATTTT. This translates into CASSLGGLYQPQHF.

This clonotype occurred many times. The chain combines TRBV11-2 with TRBJ2-3; tentative D call: TRBD2 (6 bases). The CDR3 consists of 15 residues. V lost 3 bases and J 0 bases, leaving 10 bases between the germline ends. Germline loops: CDR1 SGHAT, CDR2 FQNNGV. CDR3 region: CASSFLATSTDTQYF. The CDR3 coding sequence is TGTGCCAGCAGCTTCCTAGCGACTAGCACAGATACGCAGTATTTT.

The sample holds many counts of this clonotype. V usage is TRBV12-3 or TRBV12-4 and J usage is TRBJ1-5, with D possibly being TRBD1 (5 bases). The CDR3 extends over 14 amino acids. V lost 2 bases, J lost 3 bases, and 8 bases lay in between. The CDR3 spells CASSLWGPNQPQHF. The CDR3 nucleotides read TGTGCCAGCAGTTTATGGGGACCCAATCAGCCCCAGCATTTT.

This clonotype was seen at least ten times. J is TRBJ2-7 and V is TRBV5-6; D possibly corresponds to TRBD2 (5 bases). The V end was cut by 3 bases, the J end by 4 bases, with 17 bases between. The germline V gene encodes CDR1 SGHDT and CDR2 YYEEEE. This CDR3 is 15 amino acids long. CDR3 residues: CASSSPVGRGYEQYF. CDR3 nucleotide sequence: TGTGCCAGCAGCTCCCCGGTAGGGAGAGGATACGAGCAGTACTTC. Full variable domain (outside the CDR3, taken from reference TRBV5-6 and TRBJ2-7): DAGVTQSPTHLIKTRGQQVTLRCSPKSGHDTVSWYQQALGQGPQFIFQYYEEEERQRGNFPDRFSGHQFPNYSSELNVNALLLGDSALYLCASSSPVGRGYEQYFGPGTRLTVT.

The table lists this clonotype with many counts. This chain links TRBV2 with TRBJ2-7; 10 positions match TRBD1. The CDR3 has 14 amino acids. The germline V gene encodes CDR1 SNHLY and CDR2 FYNNEI. Trimming at V came to 6 bases and at J to 6 bases, leaving 8 bases not matched to a gene. CDR3 protein: CASRLGQGSLEQYF. CDR3 nucleotide sequence: TGTGCCAGCAGACTGGGACAGGGGAGCCTCGAGCAGTACTTC.

This sequence joins TRBV9 and TRBJ1-2; TRBD1 aligns across 8 bases. The CDR3 is 16 residues long. The germline CDR1 and CDR2 sequences are SGDLS and YYNGEE. V gave up 5 bases and J gave up 6 bases; unmatched junction bases: 15. CDR3 amino acids: CASSALGNDRGNGYTF. As DNA, the CDR3 is TGTGCCAGCAGTGCCCTAGGCAATGACAGGGGAAATGGCTACACCTTC.

The chain links TRBV4-2 to TRBJ2-2; 7 nucleotides agree with TRBD2. CDR1 is LGHNA and CDR2 is YNFKEQ in the germline V gene. This CDR3 spans 17 amino acids. The V gene end was trimmed by 0 bases and the J gene end by 0 bases; junction bases not matched to a gene: 4. CDR3 DNA: TGTGCCAGCAGCCAAGAATTTGGACTAGCGAACACCGGGGAGCTGTTTTTT. Amino acids: CASSQEFGLANTGELFF.

Comment on this clonotype: Since a much larger clone is just one base distant, this may be a read error. The chain employs TRBV5-5 and TRBJ2-7; D not certain. CDR1 is SGHKS and CDR2 is YYEKEE in the germline V gene (reference sequence). This CDR3 region has 12 residues. The V gene lost 1 base and the J gene lost 3 bases, with 5 bases spanning the gap. The CDR3 protein is CASSLRVYEQYV. The DNA for the CDR3 is TGTGCCAGCAGCTTGAGGGTCTACGAGCAGTACGTC.

In this sample, this clonotype turned up many times. The chain uses TRBV11-2 and TRBJ2-5; 8 bases agree with TRBD1. Germline CDR1 SGHAT, CDR2 FQNNGV. The CDR3 has 15 residues. V was clipped by 5 bases and J by 7 bases; unmatched bases: 12. The CDR3 DNA reads TGTGCCAGCAGCCCCACACAGGGGGGCCCGGGGACCCAGTACTTC. Translating it yields CASSPTQGGPGTQYF.